Following are 22 T cell receptor beta chains from one sample sequenced in a study of T cell responses to AZD1222 COVID-19 vaccine. TCRdb's copy holds only in-frame clones and misses some; the assay was immunoSEQ multiplex PCR. The sample includes 150,000 to 200,000 clones, roughly 93% of them seen just once. Sequenced here: peripheral blood, sampled 28 days after the second dose of the MenACWY control vaccine. These receptors were obtained from an adult who received the MenACWY meningococcal vaccine as a control.

The CDR3 coding sequence is TGTGCCAGCGGATTAGAGTCCACCGGGGAGCTGTTTTTT. Translated: CASGLESTGELFF. The rearrangement uses TRBV6-6 and TRBJ2-2; no definite D call. CDR1 and CDR2 (germline): MNHNY, SVGAGI (reference sequence). This CDR3 contains 13 residues. The V end lost 8 bases, the J end lost 4 bases, and 11 bases lay between the germline ends.

The gene calls are TRBV10-2 and TRBJ1-1; 7 bases line up with TRBD1. J lost 6 bases, V lost 2 bases, and 3 bases had no gene match. The CDR3 totals 13 residues. Germline V lookup: CDR1 WSHSY, CDR2 SAAADI. The CDR3 sequence: CASSENRGAEAFF. CDR3 coding DNA: TGCGCCAGCAGTGAGAACAGGGGAGCTGAAGCTTTCTTT.

The rearrangement joins TRBV5-1 to TRBJ1-4, with 8 nucleotides matching TRBD1. Germline CDR1 reads SGHRS; CDR2 reads YFSETQ. The V gene end was trimmed by 0 bases and the J gene end by 8 bases; junction bases not matched to a gene: 9. This CDR3 comprises 16 residues. This CDR3 is CASSLAGGTGNEKLFF. The CDR3, as DNA: TGCGCCAGCAGCTTGGCCGGGGGGACAGGCAACGAAAAACTGTTTTTT.

The chain couples TRBV5-1 to TRBJ2-7; D gene unclear. V was cut by 1 base and J by 0 bases, with 11 bases left in between. In germline, CDR1 is SGHRS, CDR2 YFSETQ. The CDR3 extends over 15 amino acids. The CDR3 DNA is TGCGCCAGCAGCTTGCGGTCAGCGAGCTCCTACGAGCAGTACTTC. This codes for CASSLRSASSYEQYF.

The table lists this clone with a count of one. V and J are TRBV30 and TRBJ1-5; D unclear. Trimming removed 4 bases from V and 4 bases from J, with 11 bases in between. Germline values: CDR1 GTSNPN, CDR2 SVGIG (reference sequence). This CDR3 is built from 13 residues. The DNA of the CDR3 is TGTGCCTGGAACAGCGCCTTTAATCAGCCCCAGCATTTT. Amino acid sequence: CAWNSAFNQPQHF.

The gene calls are TRBV5-1 and TRBJ2-5, with 7 positions matching TRBD1. Germline loops: CDR1 SGHRS, CDR2 YFSETQ. This CDR3 has 15 amino acids. V shed 5 bases and J 1 base; nucleotides not matched to a gene: 8. The DNA of the CDR3 is TGCGCCAGCAGTCTTACGACAGGGCCCCAAGAGACCCAGTACTTC. It codes for CASSLTTGPQETQYF.

The rearrangement uses TRBV12-5 and TRBJ2-3, with TRBD2 as a possible D gene (6 bases). Germline V gene lookup returns CDR1 LGHNT and CDR2 FRNRAP. The CDR3 is 15 amino acids. Trimming removed 6 bases from V and 4 bases from J, with 17 bases in between. CDR3 sequence: CASGRDSNLPDTQYF. CDR3 in DNA: TGTGCTAGTGGCCGGGACTCAAATCTCCCAGATACGCAGTATTTT.

The chain combines TRBV19 with TRBJ2-2, with a possible D match to TRBD2 (6 bases). The CDR3 sequence is 15 residues long. V was cut by 7 bases and J by 0 bases, with 12 bases left in between. Germline loops: CDR1 LNHDA, CDR2 SQIVND (reference sequence). The CDR3 DNA follows: TGTGCCAGTAACTACGGGACTGCGAACACCGGGGAGCTGTTTTTT. It specifies CASNYGTANTGELFF.

The V and J genes are TRBV7-2 and TRBJ1-1, with D tentatively TRBD1 (5 bases). The CDR3 has 14 residues. Trimming stripped 7 bases from V and 7 bases from J, with 19 bases between. In germline, CDR1 is SGHTA, CDR2 FQGNSA. As DNA, the CDR3 is TGTGCCAGCACCCTAACGGGGGAGCGGGGTGAAGCTTTCTTT. Translating it yields CASTLTGERGEAFF.

The chain joins TRBV5-1 to TRBJ2-1; D possibly corresponds to TRBD2 (5 bases). Germline CDR1 is SGHRS and CDR2 is YFSETQ. V was clipped by 0 bases and J by 4 bases, with 17 bases between them. CDR3 size: 17 residues. As DNA, the CDR3 is TGCGCCAGCAGCTTGGCTCCACCATCGACTATATACAATGAGCAGTTCTTC. Translation gives CASSLAPPSTIYNEQFF.

The CDR3 sequence: CASSSQEGQGNNEQFF. Here the CDR3 DNA reads TGTGCCAGCAGCTCTCAAGAGGGACAGGGAAACAATGAGCAGTTCTTC. The V and J genes are TRBV7-8 and TRBJ2-1; TRBD1 matches 9 bases. From germline, CDR1 is SGHVS and CDR2 FQNEAQ. The CDR3 length is 16 residues. The V and J ends lost 4 bases and 5 bases, in that order; junction bases with no gene match: 9.

V is TRBV6-2 or TRBV6-3 and J is TRBJ1-1, with D possibly matching TRBD1 (6 bases). From germline, CDR1 is MNHEY and CDR2 SVGEGT. V was shortened by 5 bases and J by 3 bases, with 10 bases between the two germline ends. The CDR3 is made up of 13 amino acids. For the CDR3, the DNA is TGTGCCAGCAGTCTACGGGGGCACACTGAAGCTTTCTTT. Its protein is CASSLRGHTEAFF.

The chain uses TRBV15 and TRBJ1-5; D unclear. The CDR3 totals 13 residues. Germline values: CDR1 LNHNV, CDR2 YYDKDF (reference sequence). Trimming left V 0 bases short and J 4 bases short, with 4 bases between. In nucleotides, the CDR3 is TGTGCCACCAGCAGAGATAGAAATCAGCCCCAGCATTTT. This sequence encodes CATSRDRNQPQHF.

This clone was counted once. Written as DNA, the CDR3 is TGTGCCAGTAGTGCACAGGGCGTCGGGGACACTGAAGCTTTCTTT. Translated, it gives CASSAQGVGDTEAFF. This chain joins TRBV19 and TRBJ1-1; D possibly corresponds to TRBD1 (6 bases). Trimming shortened V by 5 bases and J by 3 bases, and 16 bases separated the two germline ends. This CDR3 has 15 residues. Germline V gene sequence: CDR1 LNHDA, CDR2 SQIVND (reference sequence).

The chain carries TRBV18 and TRBJ1-1; D gene uncertain. Germline CDR1 and CDR2: KGHSH and LQKENI. The CDR3 is 11 residues long. V was shortened by 3 bases and J by 11 bases, with 10 bases between the two germline ends. The CDR3 region has the DNA TGTGCCAGCTCACCGGCTGGGGAGGCTTTCTTT. As protein: CASSPAGEAFF.

CDR3 loop: CASNPGQNYGYTF. CDR3 DNA: TGTGCCAGTAACCCGGGACAGAACTATGGCTACACCTTC. The rearrangement links TRBV19 to TRBJ1-2, with 7 bases fitting TRBD1. CDR1 and CDR2 from the germline V gene are LNHDA and SQIVND (reference sequence). V shed 7 bases and J 2 bases; nucleotides not matched to a gene: 4. The CDR3 spans 13 residues.

The genes are TRBV27 and TRBJ1-5; the D is unclear. Trimming stripped 2 bases from V and 3 bases from J, with 11 bases between. The CDR3 extends over 15 amino acids. Germline loops: CDR1 MNHEY, CDR2 SMNVEV (reference sequence). The CDR3 nucleotides are TGTGCCAGCAGTTTAGCGTGGGAGGTCAATCAGCCCCAGCATTTT. It translates to CASSLAWEVNQPQHF.

The genes are TRBV5-4 and TRBJ2-5, with TRBD1 matching 7 bases. Germline V lookup: CDR1 SGHNT, CDR2 YYREEE (reference sequence). Germline trimming cut 4 bases from V and 3 bases from J; bases unmatched to any gene: 3. The CDR3 loop spans 13 amino acids. The CDR3 is CASSHTGEETQYF. Written as DNA, the CDR3 is TGTGCCAGCAGCCACACAGGGGAAGAGACCCAGTACTTC.

This rearrangement joins TRBV27 to TRBJ2-7; no clear D. CDR1 and CDR2 (germline): MNHEY, SMNVEV (reference sequence). This CDR3 is built from 14 residues. The V and J ends lost 0 bases and 0 bases respectively, with 6 bases between them. CDR3 protein: CASSLSYGSYEQYF. CDR3 nucleotides: TGTGCCAGCAGTTTATCATACGGCTCCTACGAGCAGTACTTC.

The table lists this clone with a count of one. The chain joins TRBV11-2 to TRBJ2-7; D is ambiguous. The CDR3 loop spans 14 amino acids. Germline V gene sequence: CDR1 SGHAT, CDR2 FQNNGV. Trimming cost V 1 base and J 2 bases, with 9 bases left between them. CDR3 region: CASSLGSRAYEQYF. The CDR3 DNA reads TGTGCCAGCAGCTTAGGGTCGCGTGCCTACGAGCAGTACTTC.

V is TRBV5-1 and J is TRBJ1-1, with 7 bases fitting TRBD1. This CDR3 comprises 14 residues. The germline gives CDR1 SGHRS, CDR2 YFSETQ. With V trimmed by 2 bases and J by 0 bases, 1 base remained unmatched. The CDR3 reads CASSLQGMNTEAFF. The CDR3 region has the DNA TGCGCCAGCAGCTTACAGGGGATGAACACTGAAGCTTTCTTT.

V and J are TRBV2 and TRBJ2-2; weak D call: TRBD2 (5 bases). The V gene's germline CDR1 is SNHLY and CDR2 FYNNEI. The CDR3 runs to 14 residues. The V end lost 7 bases, the J end lost 6 bases, and 15 bases lay between the germline ends. The CDR3 loop reads CASKIEGPSGELFF. The DNA for the CDR3 is TGTGCCAGCAAGATCGAGGGCCCCTCCGGGGAGCTGTTTTTT.